This T cell receptor beta chain was retrieved from a study of tumor-infiltrating lymphocytes in primary liver carcinoma. The overall study: Both sexes were represented among patients, who were 30 to 69 years old.

On this clonotype itself: As yet, its antigen is unknown.

Priming with a constant-region primer yielded TCR beta cDNA from roughly 490 ng total RNA. Three nested multiplex PCR rounds, a slightly modified ARM-PCR method, built the TCR beta libraries. Amplification in the first two PCR rounds was performed using TRBV1-TRBV30 forward primers and a C-beta reverse primer for approximately 10 cycles each. TCRdb passed the multiplex PCR reads through MiXCR, listing each CDR3 protein once. Among hundreds of thousands of distinct CDR3 sequences listed, approximately 60% were seen once. V was cut by 3 bases and J by 11 bases, with 14 bases left in between. This CDR3 is 12 amino acids long. CDR1 is GTSNPN, CDR2 SVGIG, per germline (reference sequence). In addition to blood RNA drawn from unsorted whole blood, germline DNA was extracted. In advance of surgery, 4 to 4.5 milliliters of peripheral blood were collected. Whole-study results and caveats: Pairs comparing tumor with adjacent tissue or blood overlapped less than pairs drawn from tumor regions.

The sample consisted of peripheral blood. The chain uses TRBV30 and TRBJ2-1; possibly TRBD2 for D (5 bases). The clonotype originates from a man aged 40-55 years with primary liver carcinoma and hepatitis B virus infection. CDR3 in DNA: TGTGCCTGGAGCCGACGGGGAGCTCAGCAGTTCTTC. Protein product: CAWSRRGAQQFF.